This entry is about one T cell receptor (beta chain). The data derive from a study of T-cell memory formation after mild COVID-19. V lost 6 bases and J lost 8; bases outside the gene matches: 15. This CDR3 spans 16 amino acids. TCRdb redid the calling of the 5' RACE reads with MiXCR, one entry per CDR3 protein. The sample has 500,000 to 650,000 distinct CDR3 sequences, about a fifth seen once. The gene calls are TRBV12-3 or TRBV12-4 and TRBJ2-1; 8 bases map to TRBD1. This clonotype originated in an adult woman who had mild COVID-19 (a few samples of this study predate the infection). Cell type and time point are not known. The sequenced material came from PBMCs or a T cell subset sorted from them (not recorded which). CDR3 nucleotides: TGTGCCAGCAGCCCCGGGGACAGGAGGACTACTCATGAGCAGTTCTTC. This encodes CASSPGDRRTTHEQFF.